The clone carrying this T cell receptor (beta chain) was observed many times. What it binds is not known. Authors of the study amplified TCR beta CDR3 regions from RNA transcripts. The primer set for the first-round RT-PCR of the TCR CDR3 was HTBI. From the multiplex PCR reads, TCRdb called clonotypes with MiXCR, one entry per CDR3 protein. The table lists 160,000 or so distinct CDR3 sequences, around 8.9% of them singletons, with roughly a fifth in the top ten. This specimen comes from a study of T cells in Graves' hyperthyroidism and ophthalmopathy. The CDR3 runs to 11 residues. The germline V gene has CDR1 SQVTM and CDR2 ANQGSEA. The V end lost 6 bases, the J end lost 4 bases, and 8 bases lay between the germline ends. Patients were excluded for uncontrolled infection, other autoimmune disease, pregnancy or lactation. Study results and limitations: Model-based prediction identified ophthalmopathy a median approximately 6 months prior to its onset.

The sample was blood. The receptor comes from a young woman with Graves' hyperthyroidism that later progressed to Graves' ophthalmopathy. The chain links TRBV29-1 to TRBJ2-3, with D hard to call. The CDR3 region has the DNA TGCAGCGTCCGAGACGCAGATACGCAGTATTTT. It is translated as CSVRDADTQYF.